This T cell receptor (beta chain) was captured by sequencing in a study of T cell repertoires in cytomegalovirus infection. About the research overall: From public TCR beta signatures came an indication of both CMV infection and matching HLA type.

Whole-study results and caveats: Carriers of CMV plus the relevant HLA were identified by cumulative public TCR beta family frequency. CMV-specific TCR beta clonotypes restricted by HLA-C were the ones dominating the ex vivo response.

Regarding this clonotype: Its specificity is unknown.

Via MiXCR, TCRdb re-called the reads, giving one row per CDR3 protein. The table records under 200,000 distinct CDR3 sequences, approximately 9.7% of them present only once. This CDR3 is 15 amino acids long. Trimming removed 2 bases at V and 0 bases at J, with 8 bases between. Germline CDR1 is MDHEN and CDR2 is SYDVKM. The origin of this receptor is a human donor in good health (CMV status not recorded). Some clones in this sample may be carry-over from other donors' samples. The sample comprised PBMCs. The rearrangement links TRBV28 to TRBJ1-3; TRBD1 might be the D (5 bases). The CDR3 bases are TGTGCCAGCAGTTTACGGGGCCACTCTGGAAACACCATATATTTT. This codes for CASSLRGHSGNTIYF.